The 6 T cell receptor beta chains in this list originate from one sample, sequenced in a study of PD-1 blockade in classical Hodgkin lymphoma. Each patient experienced a relapse that followed autologous stem cell transplantation, and brentuximab vedotin exposure varied. Negative magnetic selection isolated CD4+ T cells from thawed PBMCs. Here immunoSEQ multiplex PCR was the method, and the copy in TCRdb shows in-frame clones only, minus some. This table holds about 35,000 clones, about nine tenths found once. The sequences come from CD4+ T cells from blood, collected at baseline. Receptors originate from a human donor with classical Hodgkin lymphoma.

The chain links TRBV10-2 to TRBJ2-7; TRBD2 agrees at 8 bases. Germline values: CDR1 WSHSY, CDR2 SAAADI. The V segment lost 1 base and the J segment 3 bases; nucleotides outside the gene matches: 11. The CDR3 has 17 amino acids. In nucleotides, the CDR3 is TGCGCCAGCAGTGAGTTCCCTAGCGGGCCCTGGTTCTACGAGCAGTACTTC. Translation: CASSEFPSGPWFYEQYF.

V is TRBV7-2 and J is TRBJ1-1; no clear D. Germline V gene data show CDR1 as SGHTA and CDR2 as FQGNSA. The CDR3 runs to 16 residues. Trimming took 1 base from V and 4 from J, leaving 16 bases between them. Here the CDR3 DNA reads TGTGCCAGCAGCTTAGACTTCAGGTCCCGAGGCACTGAAGCTTTCTTT. This sequence encodes CASSLDFRSRGTEAFF.

CDR3 loop: CASSPLAAPGETQYF. CDR3 sequence (DNA): TGTGCCAGCAGCCCTCTAGCGGCCCCGGGGGAGACCCAGTACTTC. This chain connects TRBV7-3 to TRBJ2-5, with 7 nucleotides matching TRBD2. From germline, CDR1 is SGHTA and CDR2 FQGTGA. After removal of 5 bases from V and 5 bases from J, the junction contained 11 bases not matched to a gene. This CDR3 spans 15 amino acids.

The chain has TRBV27 and TRBJ2-3; a weak D match, TRBD1 (5 bases). CDR1 MNHEY and CDR2 SMNVEV come from the germline V gene (reference sequence). Trimming left V 7 bases short and J 3 bases short, with 17 bases between. This CDR3 spans 15 amino acids. The DNA for the CDR3 is TGTGCCAGCAAGGACCTCGATAGGGGAACAGATACGCAGTATTTT. It yields the protein CASKDLDRGTDTQYF.

The chain couples TRBV6-1 to TRBJ2-3, with 8 bases that match TRBD1. Germline V gives CDR1 MNHNS, CDR2 SASEGT. This CDR3 spans 15 amino acids. Trimming at V came to 4 bases and at J to 6 bases, leaving 9 bases not matched to a gene. The CDR3 region has the DNA TGTGCCAGCAGTGTTGGACAGGGTGTCGGGGATACGCAGTATTTT. Amino acids: CASSVGQGVGDTQYF.

The gene calls are TRBV10-2 and TRBJ2-5; the match to TRBD2 covers 14 bases. Germline V gives CDR1 WSHSY, CDR2 SAAADI. CDR3 length equals 19 residues. V trimming: 4 bases; J trimming: 1 base; junction bases outside the gene matches: 11. CDR3 DNA: TGCGCCAGCAGTGCAAAACGACTAGCGGGAGGGGAACCCCAAGAGACCCAGTACTTC. Amino acids: CASSAKRLAGGEPQETQYF.